This T cell receptor beta chain comes out of a study of glioma-infiltrating T cells after dendritic cell vaccination. Study-wide findings and caveats: Patients with more pretreatment TILs had longer time to progression and survival.

The germline V gene encodes CDR1 GTSNPN and CDR2 SVGIG (reference sequence). Trimming cost V 3 bases and J 8 bases; bases outside gene matches: 10. The CDR3 has 14 amino acids. In the case of this clone: What it recognizes is unknown.

Up to about 2 ug genomic DNA was used for TCRB CDR3 amplification. The assay was immunoSEQ multiplex PCR, and TCRdb's table has in-frame clones only and misses some. The profile shows nearly 85,000 clones, roughly 89% of them singletons. The sequencing here drew on blood, taken before dendritic cell vaccination. The clonotype comes from a human donor with glioblastoma. The V and J genes are TRBV30 and TRBJ1-1; TRBD1 agrees at 9 bases. CDR3 region: CAWSRTGALEEAFF. The CDR3 DNA reads as TGTGCCTGGAGCCGGACAGGGGCGTTAGAAGAAGCTTTCTTT. Filled out from reference TRBV30 and TRBJ1-1, the complete variable domain reads SQTIHQWPATLVQPVGSPLSLECTVEGTSNPNLYWYRQAAGRGLQLLFYSVGIGQISSEVPQNLSASRPQDRQFILSSKKLLLSDSGFYLCAWSRTGALEEAFFGQGTRLTVV.